Below are 21 T cell receptor beta chains sequenced from a single sample in a study of T cell responses to AZD1222 COVID-19 vaccine. The repertoire was sequenced with immunoSEQ multiplex PCR; TCRdb's copy has only in-frame clones and lacks some. The repertoire consists of approximately 42,000 clones, with around 89% occurring once and the leading ten covering 20% to 25%. Source: peripheral blood, taken 28 days after the second AZD1222 dose. These receptors all stem from an adult who received the AZD1222 COVID-19 vaccine.

The genes are TRBV7-9 and TRBJ2-1; possible D gene TRBD1, 6 bases. Per the germline V gene, CDR1 is SEHNR and CDR2 is FQNEAQ (reference sequence). V gave up 6 bases and J gave up 5 bases, with 11 bases separating them. The CDR3 is 13 residues long. CDR3 sequence reads: CASRWGQDNEQFF. The CDR3 DNA sequence: TGTGCCAGCAGGTGGGGACAAGACAATGAGCAGTTCTTC.

This chain uses TRBV7-9 with TRBJ2-7; 8 nucleotides line up with TRBD2. The V gene's germline CDR1 is SEHNR and CDR2 FQNEAQ (reference sequence). The CDR3 is 15 amino acids. Unmatched junction bases numbered 9, after V lost 1 base and J lost 7 bases. The CDR3 coding sequence is TGTGCCAGCAGCTTAGGGCAGCGGGGGAGCGGGGAGCAGTACTTC. Translated: CASSLGQRGSGEQYF.

There are a few counts of this clone. The chain carries TRBV6-5 and TRBJ2-1; 7 nucleotides line up with TRBD1. With 8 bases clipped from V and 7 bases from J, the junction kept 5 bases outside the gene matches. Germline CDR1 MNHEY, CDR2 SVGAGI. There are 12 residues in the CDR3. In nucleotides, the CDR3 is TGTGCCAGCCCCCGGGACAGTAATGAGCAGTTCTTC. Translating it yields CASPRDSNEQFF.

This clone was detected only a few times. The rearrangement links TRBV9 to TRBJ2-5, with D perhaps TRBD1 or TRBD2 (5 bases each). The germline V and J ends were trimmed by 0 bases and 5 bases, with 14 bases remaining between them. This CDR3 comprises 15 residues. Germline CDR1 SGDLS, CDR2 YYNGEE. This chain's CDR3 is CASSVVTGAEETQYF. The CDR3, as DNA: TGTGCCAGCAGCGTAGTAACCGGGGCTGAGGAGACCCAGTACTTC.

The rearrangement links TRBV15 to TRBJ2-7; D ambiguous. Per the germline V gene, CDR1 is LNHNV and CDR2 is YYDKDF (reference sequence). Trimming took 1 base from V and 0 from J, leaving 10 bases between them. The length of the CDR3 is 15 residues. CDR3 region: CATSRGGISSYEQYF. Written as DNA, the CDR3 is TGTGCCACCAGCAGAGGTGGGATAAGCTCCTACGAGCAGTACTTC. The full variable domain, completed using reference TRBV15 and TRBJ2-7, is DAMVIQNPRYQVTQFGKPVTLSCSQTLNHNVMYWYQQKSSQAPKLLFHYYDKDFNNEADTPDNFQSRRPNTSFCFLDIRSPGLGDTAMYLCATSRGGISSYEQYFGPGTRLTVT.

The V gene is TRBV18, the J gene TRBJ2-2, with D perhaps being TRBD1 or TRBD2 (5 bases each). Trimming removed 4 bases at V and 1 base at J, with 10 bases between. The CDR3 has 15 amino acids. Germline CDR1 KGHSH, CDR2 LQKENI. The CDR3 spells CASSLRDGNTGELFF. CDR3 sequence (DNA): TGTGCCAGCTCACTCCGGGACGGGAACACCGGGGAGCTGTTTTTT.

The chain employs TRBV2 and TRBJ1-6; 7 bases map to TRBD1. Germline V gene lookup returns CDR1 SNHLY and CDR2 FYNNEI. J gave up 5 bases and V 5 bases, and 3 bases lay outside the gene matches. The CDR3 is made up of 14 amino acids. As DNA, the CDR3 is TGTGCCAGCAGTCAGGGGACAGATAATTCACCCCTCCACTTT. Residues: CASSQGTDNSPLHF. Supplemented by reference TRBV2 and TRBJ1-6, the full variable domain reads EPEVTQTPSHQVTQMGQEVILRCVPISNHLYFYWYRQILGQKVEFLVSFYNNEISEKSEIFDDQFSVERPDGSNFTLKIRSTKLEDSAMYFCASSQGTDNSPLHFGNGTRLTVT.

The chain has TRBV7-2 and TRBJ2-1; 10 bases fit TRBD2. The CDR3 has 18 amino acids. Germline loops: CDR1 SGHTA, CDR2 FQGNSA. Unmatched junction bases numbered 11, after V lost 5 bases and J lost 1 base. In DNA form, the CDR3 reads TGTGCCAGCAGCACTAGAGCTAGCGGGGGCCTTTCCTACAATGAGCAGTTCTTC. Protein: CASSTRASGGLSYNEQFF. The whole variable domain, filled in from reference TRBV7-2 and TRBJ2-1, reads GAGVSQSPSNKVTEKGKDVELRCDPISGHTALYWYRQSLGQGLEFLIYFQGNSAPDKSGLPSDRFSAERTGGSVSTLTIQRTQQEDSAVYLCASSTRASGGLSYNEQFFGPGTRLTVL.

The chain has TRBV7-2 and TRBJ1-3; no definite D call. Germline CDR1 reads SGHTA; CDR2 reads FQGNSA. The CDR3 covers 15 residues. Trimming took 2 bases from V and 0 from J, leaving 8 bases between them. The CDR3 loop reads CASSLIDFSGNTIYF. The CDR3 DNA follows: TGTGCCAGCAGCTTAATAGATTTCTCTGGAAACACCATATATTTT.

CDR3 bases: TGTGCCAGCAGCCAACCGAGGGATACGCAGTATTTT. Its translation: CASSQPRDTQYF. The rearrangement uses TRBV3-1 (or the pseudogene TRBV3-2) and TRBJ2-3; D call uncertain. With 2 bases removed from V and 6 bases from J, the gap between germline ends came to 6 bases. This CDR3 comprises 12 residues. The germline V gene encodes CDR1 LGHDT and CDR2 YNNKEL (reference sequence).

The rearrangement joins TRBV11-2 to TRBJ2-5; 7 nucleotides line up with TRBD1. V trimming: 3 bases; J trimming: 5 bases; junction bases outside the gene matches: 6. CDR1 and CDR2 from the germline V gene are SGHAT and FQNNGV. CDR3 length: 14 amino acids. This CDR3 is CASSLGRGQETQYF. In DNA, the CDR3 is TGTGCCAGCAGCTTGGGTAGGGGACAGGAGACCCAGTACTTC.

The gene calls are TRBV18 and TRBJ2-5; D not certain. There are 14 residues in the CDR3. Germline V gives CDR1 KGHSH, CDR2 LQKENI. Trimming pared 6 bases from V and 1 base from J, leaving 12 bases between. The CDR3 nucleotides read TGTGCCAGCTCGCCGAAGGACGGCCAAGAGACCCAGTACTTC. Protein sequence: CASSPKDGQETQYF.

The chain carries TRBV2 and TRBJ1-3, with D uncertain. Germline V gene lookup returns CDR1 SNHLY and CDR2 FYNNEI. V gave up 8 bases and J gave up 3 bases, with 20 bases separating them. The CDR3 extends over 16 amino acids. The CDR3 DNA follows: TGTGCCAGCTCCATTAGGGCCGAGAGGAGTGGAAACACCATATATTTT. Translated, it gives CASSIRAERSGNTIYF.

This chain connects TRBV21-1 to TRBJ1-6. TRBV21-1 has pseudogene status. The CDR3 has 15 residues. The CDR3 is CAIVPWGPNNSPLHF. In DNA, the CDR3 is TGTGCCATCGTACCTTGGGGTCCGAATAATTCACCCCTCCACTTT.

This chain connects TRBV12-3 or TRBV12-4 to TRBJ1-2; D gene ambiguous. This CDR3 has 13 residues. V was trimmed by 3 bases and J by 2 bases, leaving 7 bases between them. This CDR3 is CASSFLGNYGYTF. In DNA, the CDR3 is TGTGCCAGCAGTTTTCTAGGGAACTATGGCTACACCTTC.

The V call is TRBV5-8, the J call TRBJ1-5; no definite D call. Germline loops: CDR1 SGHTS, CDR2 YDEGEE. The CDR3 contains 13 residues. V was pared by 5 bases and J by 4 bases, with 10 bases between. The CDR3 region has the DNA TGTGCCAGCAGTCTCTACCAGAATCAGCCCCAGCATTTT. This translates into CASSLYQNQPQHF.

V is TRBV4-1 and J is TRBJ2-3; D is uncertain. The germline gives CDR1 MGHRA, CDR2 YSYEKL. This CDR3 comprises 16 residues. Deletions cut 0 bases from V and 0 bases from J, with 10 bases between. Written as DNA, the CDR3 is TGCGCCAGCAGCCAAGAAAGCCCTAGGAGCACAGATACGCAGTATTTT. This translates into CASSQESPRSTDTQYF.

The chain is built from TRBV6-6 and TRBJ2-5; D is undetermined. V shed 6 bases and J shed 1 base, with 12 bases lying between them. The CDR3 spans 14 residues. CDR1 MNHNY and CDR2 SVGAGI come from the germline V gene (reference sequence). This CDR3 is CASSNWAVQETQYF. The CDR3 bases are TGTGCCAGCAGCAACTGGGCAGTCCAAGAGACCCAGTACTTC.

The chain has TRBV7-3 and TRBJ2-5, with D perhaps TRBD2 (6 bases). The CDR3 length is 15 residues. Trimming pared 4 bases from V and 0 bases from J, leaving 12 bases between. Germline values: CDR1 SGHTA, CDR2 FQGTGA. The CDR3 here is CASSSYGSYQETQYF. CDR3 in DNA: TGTGCCAGCAGCTCATACGGGAGCTACCAAGAGACCCAGTACTTC.

The J gene is TRBJ1-2, the V gene TRBV6-5; 7 bases agree with TRBD1. With 2 bases clipped from V and 6 bases from J, the junction kept 3 bases outside the gene matches. From germline, CDR1 is MNHEY and CDR2 SVGAGI. The CDR3 totals 13 residues. Here the CDR3 reads CASSYLTGNGYTF. The CDR3, as DNA: TGTGCCAGCAGTTACCTGACAGGGAATGGCTACACCTTC.

The chain is built from TRBV12-5 and TRBJ2-3, with TRBD2 as a possible D gene (6 bases). The CDR3 contains 16 residues. Germline V gene sequence: CDR1 LGHNT, CDR2 FRNRAP. Trimming shortened V by 0 bases and J by 6 bases, and 16 bases separated the two germline ends. The DNA for the CDR3 is TGTGCTAGTGGTTTGGTATTAAACCTAGCGCCTGATACGCAGTATTTT. This sequence encodes CASGLVLNLAPDTQYF.